A selection of T cell receptor beta chains follows, all from one sample in a study of cytomegalovirus exposure and HLA in healthy donors. Some clones are missing from TCRdb's copy, which holds only in-frame ones; the method was immunoSEQ multiplex PCR. The data hold roughly 110,000 clones, with about 80% observed a single time. Sequencing was done on a sample of PBMCs. These receptors were obtained from a woman aged 25-40 years in good health and CMV-seropositive. Each CDR3 is given with its conserved first and last residue. D genes are given only for firm matches. The size field is filled for only some rows; it gives once, few, many or a size class.

J gene: TRBJ2-5; D gene: TRBD1; V gene: TRBV11-1; clone size: -; CDR3 protein: CASVGTGQETQYF; CDR3 DNA: TGTGCCAGCGTTGGGACAGGTCAAGAGACCCAGTACTTC
J gene: TRBJ2-7; D gene: TRBD2; V gene: TRBV11-2; clone size: -; CDR3 protein: CASSSHGLAGGWYEQYF; CDR3 DNA: TGTGCCAGCAGCTCTCACGGACTAGCGGGGGGTTGGTACGAGCAGTACTTC
J gene: TRBJ1-4; D gene: -; V gene: TRBV5-5; clone size: -; CDR3 protein: CASSLDTTNEKLFF; CDR3 DNA: TGTGCCAGCAGCTTGGACACAACTAATGAAAAACTGTTTTTT
J gene: TRBJ1-2; D gene: TRBD1; V gene: TRBV14; clone size: -; CDR3 protein: CASSHQTGGLLGYTF; CDR3 DNA: TGTGCCAGCAGCCACCAAACAGGGGGCTTGCTCGGCTACACCTTC
J gene: TRBJ1-2; D gene: -; V gene: TRBV18; clone size: -; CDR3 protein: CASSPWGTSYGYTF; CDR3 DNA: TGTGCCAGCTCACCCTGGGGGACATCCTATGGCTACACCTTC
J gene: TRBJ1-6; D gene: -; V gene: TRBV19; clone size: once; CDR3 protein: CASSSPGRNSPLHF; CDR3 DNA: TGTGCCAGTAGTTCCCCGGGAAGAAACTCACCCCTCCACTTT
J gene: TRBJ2-3; D gene: -; V gene: TRBV7-9; clone size: -; CDR3 protein: CASSSREDYYGADTQYF; CDR3 DNA: TGTGCCAGCAGCTCCCGCGAGGACTACTACGGGGCAGATACGCAGTATTTT
J gene: TRBJ1-4; D gene: -; V gene: TRBV10-1; clone size: few; CDR3 protein: CASSEFEGRNEKLFF; CDR3 DNA: TGCGCCAGCAGTGAGTTTGAGGGCAGAAATGAAAAACTGTTTTTT
J gene: TRBJ2-1; D gene: -; V gene: TRBV10-3; clone size: -; CDR3 protein: CAISDGLYNEQFF; CDR3 DNA: TGTGCCATCAGTGACGGACTTTACAATGAGCAGTTCTTC
J gene: TRBJ1-1; D gene: -; V gene: TRBV7-8; clone size: -; CDR3 protein: CASSLVRNTEAFF; CDR3 DNA: TGTGCCAGCAGCTTAGTGAGGAACACTGAAGCTTTCTTT
J gene: TRBJ2-5; D gene: TRBD2; V gene: TRBV30; clone size: once; CDR3 protein: CAWNGGLETQYF; CDR3 DNA: TGTGCCTGGAACGGGGGGTTGGAGACCCAGTACTTC
J gene: TRBJ1-1; D gene: TRBD1; V gene: TRBV9; clone size: -; CDR3 protein: CASSETGYTEAFF; CDR3 DNA: TGTGCCAGCAGCGAGACAGGGTACACTGAAGCTTTCTTT
J gene: TRBJ2-1; D gene: -; V gene: TRBV6-5; clone size: -; CDR3 protein: CASSRLDEQFF; CDR3 DNA: TGTGCCAGCAGTCGACTAGATGAGCAGTTCTTC
J gene: TRBJ2-7; D gene: -; V gene: TRBV19; clone size: -; CDR3 protein: CASSIQDSRGSEQYF; CDR3 DNA: TGTGCCAGTAGTATCCAGGATTCGAGAGGGAGCGAGCAGTACTTC
J gene: TRBJ1-4; D gene: -; V gene: TRBV7-7; clone size: few; CDR3 protein: CASSLLEGEKLFF; CDR3 DNA: TGTGCTAGCAGCTTGCTGGAGGGGGAAAAACTGTTTTTT
J gene: TRBJ1-5; D gene: -; V gene: TRBV27; clone size: -; CDR3 protein: CASSLVRGSNQPQHF; CDR3 DNA: TGTGCCAGCAGTTTAGTCAGAGGGAGCAATCAGCCCCAGCATTTT
J gene: TRBJ1-1; D gene: TRBD1; V gene: TRBV19; clone size: -; CDR3 protein: CASRSQGFSEAFF; CDR3 DNA: TGTGCCAGTAGATCACAGGGGTTCTCTGAAGCTTTCTTT
J gene: TRBJ2-1; D gene: -; V gene: TRBV5-1; clone size: -; CDR3 protein: CASSRLDYNEQFF; CDR3 DNA: TGCGCCAGCAGCCGACTAGATTACAATGAGCAGTTCTTC
J gene: TRBJ1-2; D gene: -; V gene: TRBV7-9; clone size: -; CDR3 protein: CASSFKRTGENYGYTF; CDR3 DNA: TGTGCCAGCAGCTTTAAAAGGACGGGAGAAAACTATGGCTACACCTTC
J gene: TRBJ1-2; D gene: -; V gene: TRBV19; clone size: -; CDR3 protein: CASSPTLAGGYTF; CDR3 DNA: TGTGCCAGTAGTCCGACCTTAGCCGGAGGCTACACCTTC
J gene: TRBJ1-2; D gene: -; V gene: TRBV5-1; clone size: once; CDR3 protein: CASSLDRAPLYGYTF; CDR3 DNA: TGCGCCAGCAGCTTGGACAGGGCCCCCCTCTATGGCTACACCTTC
J gene: TRBJ1-4; D gene: -; V gene: TRBV6-5; clone size: -; CDR3 protein: CASSARLYGGEKLFF; CDR3 DNA: TGTGCCAGCAGTGCACGTTTGTACGGAGGAGAAAAACTGTTTTTT
J gene: TRBJ2-3; D gene: TRBD2; V gene: TRBV5-1; clone size: -; CDR3 protein: CASSLVVEREWTDTQYF; CDR3 DNA: TGCGCCAGCAGCTTGGTTGTCGAGCGGGAGTGGACAGATACGCAGTATTTT
J gene: TRBJ1-1; D gene: TRBD1; V gene: TRBV18; clone size: -; CDR3 protein: CASSLGQEAFF; CDR3 DNA: TGTGCCAGCTCACTGGGACAGGAAGCTTTCTTT
J gene: TRBJ1-5; D gene: TRBD1; V gene: TRBV7-2; clone size: -; CDR3 protein: CASSLGTGGSQPQHF; CDR3 DNA: TGTGCCAGCAGCTTAGGGACAGGGGGCAGTCAGCCCCAGCATTTT
J gene: TRBJ2-2; D gene: TRBD1; V gene: TRBV6-5; clone size: -; CDR3 protein: CASRVTGGGELFF; CDR3 DNA: TGTGCCAGCAGGGTTACAGGGGGCGGGGAGCTGTTTTTT
J gene: TRBJ2-1; D gene: -; V gene: TRBV5-6; clone size: -; CDR3 protein: CASSFFVQEYNEQFF; CDR3 DNA: TGTGCCAGCAGCTTTTTCGTACAGGAGTACAATGAGCAGTTCTTC
J gene: TRBJ2-1; D gene: TRBD2; V gene: TRBV25-1; clone size: -; CDR3 protein: CASSLAGGASYNEQFF; CDR3 DNA: TGTGCCAGCAGTCTAGCGGGAGGGGCTTCCTACAATGAGCAGTTCTTC
J gene: TRBJ1-1; D gene: -; V gene: TRBV18; clone size: -; CDR3 protein: CASSPGGNTEAFF; CDR3 DNA: TGTGCCAGCTCACCGGGGGGGAACACTGAAGCTTTCTTT
J gene: TRBJ2-3; D gene: -; V gene: TRBV25-1; clone size: -; CDR3 protein: CASSGDNSDTQYF; CDR3 DNA: TGTGCCAGCAGTGGAGACAACTCAGATACGCAGTATTTT
J gene: TRBJ2-1; D gene: -; V gene: TRBV18; clone size: -; CDR3 protein: CASSPQGMVEQFF; CDR3 DNA: TGTGCCAGCTCACCACAGGGGATGGTTGAGCAGTTCTTC
J gene: TRBJ2-5; D gene: -; V gene: TRBV5-4; clone size: -; CDR3 protein: CASSSRGSGERSETQYF; CDR3 DNA: TGTGCCAGCAGCTCCAGAGGGTCGGGGGAGAGGTCGGAGACCCAGTACTTC
J gene: TRBJ2-3; D gene: -; V gene: TRBV5-1; clone size: few; CDR3 protein: CASSGKNSGDTDTQYF; CDR3 DNA: TGCGCCAGCAGCGGAAAAAATAGCGGAGACACAGATACGCAGTATTTT